Listed here are 24 T cell receptor beta chains from one sample, sequenced in a study of beta chain features in type 1 diabetes. Every bit of the isolated RNA underwent reverse transcription, so sequencing read expressed TCRB transcripts. The repertoire was sequenced with immunoSEQ multiplex PCR; TCRdb's copy has only in-frame clones and lacks some. Here the sample spans about 240,000 clones, 25% to 30% being singletons. Sequenced material: central memory CD4+ T cells from blood. The source of these receptors is a man younger than 40 in good health.

This clone turned up a few times. The V gene is TRBV25-1, the J gene TRBJ2-1; TRBD1 agrees at 8 bases. Germline trimming cut 3 bases from V and 4 bases from J; bases unmatched to any gene: 5. Germline V gene sequence: CDR1 MGHDK, CDR2 SYGVNS. The CDR3 extends over 15 amino acids. The CDR3 is CASSDGQGSYNEQFF. The DNA of the CDR3 is TGTGCCAGCAGTGACGGACAGGGATCATACAATGAGCAGTTCTTC.

This clone was observed at least ten times. The rearrangement joins TRBV7-2 to TRBJ1-1; D is uncertain. This CDR3 region has 11 residues. V gave up 3 bases and J gave up 7 bases, with 6 bases separating them. Germline V gives CDR1 SGHTA, CDR2 FQGNSA. The CDR3 bases are TGTGCCAGCAGCTTTTCGAATGAAGCTTTCTTT. Its protein is CASSFSNEAFF.

The chain links TRBV5-5 to TRBJ2-1; 9 positions agree with TRBD2. J gave up 4 bases and V 8 bases, and 13 bases lay outside the gene matches. Germline-derived CDR1 and CDR2 are SGHKS and YYEKEE (reference sequence). This CDR3 is 16 amino acids long. CDR3 sequence reads: CASWRTLAGTYNEQFF. The CDR3 DNA follows: TGTGCCAGTTGGCGTACCCTAGCGGGGACGTACAATGAGCAGTTCTTC.

The chain uses TRBV19 and TRBJ2-7; 9 bases match TRBD1. Germline V lookup: CDR1 LNHDA, CDR2 SQIVND (reference sequence). The CDR3 sequence is 13 residues long. The J segment lost 3 bases and the V segment lost 4 bases, leaving 1 base of the junction unmatched. The CDR3 is CASSKGQGYEQYF. The CDR3, as DNA: TGTGCCAGTAGTAAGGGACAGGGCTACGAGCAGTACTTC. The full variable domain, with the rest looked up from reference TRBV19 and TRBJ2-7, is DGGITQSPKYLFRKEGQNVTLSCEQNLNHDAMYWYRQDPGQGLRLIYYSQIVNDFQKGDIAEGYSVSREKKESFPLTVTSAQKNPTAFYLCASSKGQGYEQYFGPGTRLTVT.

The chain couples TRBV7-2 to TRBJ2-7; 8 bases are shared with TRBD2. J gave up 0 bases and V 2 bases, and 6 bases lay outside the gene matches. This CDR3 has 16 amino acids. Germline V gene data show CDR1 as SGHTA and CDR2 as FQGNSA. The CDR3 DNA follows: TGTGCCAGCAGCTTAACCACTAGCGGAAGCTCCTACGAGCAGTACTTC. As protein: CASSLTTSGSSYEQYF.

The chain uses TRBV15 and TRBJ2-1; possibly TRBD2 for D (5 bases). CDR1 and CDR2 (germline): LNHNV, YYDKDF (reference sequence). This CDR3 is built from 14 residues. Trimming cost V 0 bases and J 9 bases, with 12 bases left between them. The CDR3 sequence is CATSRDLEGSEQFF. CDR3 nucleotides: TGTGCCACCAGCAGAGATCTCGAGGGAAGTGAGCAGTTCTTC. Full variable domain (remainder filled in from reference TRBV15 and TRBJ2-1): DAMVIQNPRYQVTQFGKPVTLSCSQTLNHNVMYWYQQKSSQAPKLLFHYYDKDFNNEADTPDNFQSRRPNTSFCFLDIRSPGLGDTAMYLCATSRDLEGSEQFFGPGTRLTVL.

This clone occurred a few times. This sequence joins TRBV6-1 and TRBJ1-5; TRBD1 agrees at 7 bases. V was clipped by 9 bases and J by 2 bases; unmatched bases: 4. CDR1 and CDR2 (germline): MNHNS, SASEGT. This CDR3 spans 13 amino acids. CDR3 coding DNA: TGTGCCAGTCGACAGGGCCGCAATCAGCCCCAGCATTTT. Translating it yields CASRQGRNQPQHF.

Points on this clone: A junction boundary mismatches the germline segment, possibly from a read error. The same CDR3 also results from other DNA sequences found in this sample. V and J are TRBV29-1 and TRBJ2-5; D is ambiguous. CDR1 is SQVTM, CDR2 ANQGSEA, per germline. The CDR3 sequence is 13 residues long. The CDR3 loop is CSVSLGSKETQYF. Here the CDR3 DNA reads TGCAGCGTGTCCCTGGGTTCGAAAGAGACCCAATACTTC. Combining the CDR3 with reference TRBV29-1 and TRBJ2-5 gives the whole variable domain SAVISQKPSRDICQRGTSLTIQCQVDSQVTMMFWYRQQPGQSLTLIATANQGSEATYESGFVIDKFPISRPNLTFSTLTVSNMSPEDSSIYLCSVSLGSKETQYFGPGTRLLVL.

The gene calls are TRBV10-3 and TRBJ1-5; D possibly corresponds to TRBD1 (5 bases). The CDR3 runs 15 residues. Trimming removed 6 bases at V and 5 bases at J, with 17 bases between. CDR1 and CDR2 (germline): ENHRY, SYGVKD. The DNA of the CDR3 is TGTGCCATCAGCAATAGCAGGGATGGGGATCAGCCCCAGCATTTT. Protein product: CAISNSRDGDQPQHF.

The gene calls are TRBV9 and TRBJ2-5; D may be TRBD1 or TRBD2 (6 bases each). V lost 0 bases to trimming and J lost 5 bases, with 8 bases between them. The CDR3 has 13 residues. CDR1 SGDLS and CDR2 YYNGEE come from the germline V gene. CDR3 residues: CASSVEGGETQYF. CDR3 coding DNA: TGTGCCAGCAGCGTAGAAGGGGGGGAGACCCAGTACTTC.

The chain uses TRBV9 and TRBJ2-7; 14 nucleotides agree with TRBD2. Germline lookup yields CDR1 SGDLS and CDR2 YYNGEE. V lost 3 bases, J lost 3 bases, and 2 bases stayed unmatched. The CDR3 contains 15 residues. The CDR3 spells CASSAGTSGSYEQYF. CDR3 nucleotide sequence: TGTGCCAGCAGCGCCGGGACTAGCGGGAGCTACGAGCAGTACTTC.

The chain is built from TRBV7-2 and TRBJ2-7; 8 nucleotides line up with TRBD1. Looked up from germline, CDR1 is SGHTA and CDR2 is FQGNSA. The length of the CDR3 is 14 residues. V lost 5 bases, J lost 0 bases, and 3 bases stayed unmatched. In DNA, the CDR3 is TGTGCCAGCAGCATGGACAGGGCCTCCTACGAGCAGTACTTC. Translation: CASSMDRASYEQYF.

The V and J genes are TRBV10-3 and TRBJ2-7, with 10 bases aligning to TRBD1. Germline loops: CDR1 ENHRY, CDR2 SYGVKD. CDR3 length: 14 residues. The V and J ends lost 7 bases and 2 bases, in that order; junction bases with no gene match: 5. The CDR3 coding sequence is TGTGCCATCAATCCGGGACAGGGGACCTACGAGCAGTACTTC. It is translated as CAINPGQGTYEQYF.

Concerning this clone itself: The same CDR3 can be traced to other DNA sequences in this sample. The rearrangement joins TRBV5-1 to TRBJ2-1; D gene ambiguous. This CDR3 region has 14 residues. Per the germline V gene, CDR1 is SGHRS and CDR2 is YFSETQ. V lost 2 bases, J lost 6 bases, and 12 bases lay in between. This chain's CDR3 is CASSLSPDGNEQFF. DNA for the CDR3: TGCGCCAGCAGCTTATCCCCCGACGGCAATGAGCAGTTCTTC.

The CDR3 coding sequence is TGTGCCAGCACCACCGGGACAGGGGTCAGAAAGACCCAGTACTTC. Translated: CASTTGTGVRKTQYF. This chain connects TRBV6-5 to TRBJ2-5, with 10 bases matching TRBD1. Germline V CDR1 and CDR2: MNHEY, SVGAGI. V shed 7 bases, J shed 6 bases, and the junction held 11 bases outside the gene matches. The CDR3 contains 15 residues.

The rearrangement joins TRBV6-1 to TRBJ2-7; no clear D. Trimming removed 1 base at V and 0 bases at J, with 7 bases between. The CDR3 extends over 14 amino acids. Germline CDR1 MNHNS, CDR2 SASEGT. The CDR3 reads CASSEGQYSYEQYF. Written as DNA, the CDR3 is TGTGCCAGCAGTGAAGGGCAGTACTCCTACGAGCAGTACTTC.

This clone was picked up a small number of times. This chain joins TRBV29-1 and TRBJ2-1; D is unresolved. This CDR3 has 11 amino acids. Per germline, CDR1 SQVTM and CDR2 ANQGSEA. V was clipped by 3 bases and J by 14 bases, with 14 bases between them. The CDR3 here is CSVDLEAHKFF. For the CDR3, the DNA is TGCAGCGTTGATTTGGAAGCTCACAAGTTCTTC.

This clone was detected a few times. This chain uses TRBV6-1 with TRBJ2-5; the D gene is possibly TRBD1 (5 bases). This CDR3 contains 13 residues. Between the trimmed V and J ends, which lost 4 bases and 1 base, there was a span of 7 bases. Per the germline V gene, CDR1 is MNHNS and CDR2 is SASEGT. CDR3 sequence: CASSAGSQETQYF. CDR3 nucleotide sequence: TGTGCCAGCAGTGCAGGGTCCCAAGAGACCCAGTACTTC.

The gene calls are TRBV14 and TRBJ2-7, with D unresolved. Germline V gene data show CDR1 as SGHDN and CDR2 as FVKESK. V was clipped by 6 bases and J by 3 bases, with 12 bases between them. The CDR3 extends over 13 amino acids. The CDR3 here is CASSPQLDYEQYF. CDR3 nucleotides: TGTGCCAGCAGTCCGCAACTCGACTACGAGCAGTACTTC.

The rearrangement joins TRBV5-1 to TRBJ2-3, with 7 bases lining up with TRBD1. Trimming took 1 base from V and 5 from J; bases not matched to a gene: 7. There are 15 residues in the CDR3. Germline V gives CDR1 SGHRS, CDR2 YFSETQ. CDR3 nucleotides: TGCGCCAGCAGCTTGACAGGGGAAGTTGGAGATACGCAGTATTTT. This sequence encodes CASSLTGEVGDTQYF.

This clone was counted a few times. The chain carries TRBV7-2 and TRBJ2-7, with 9 bases aligning to TRBD2. Germline V lookup: CDR1 SGHTA, CDR2 FQGNSA. V was pared by 5 bases and J by 6 bases, with 5 bases of the junction left unmatched. This CDR3 comprises 13 residues. CDR3 nucleotides: TGTGCCAGCAGCCCCGAGACTAGCGGCGAGCAGTACTTC. Its translation: CASSPETSGEQYF.

The sample holds a few counts of this clone. The rearrangement joins TRBV5-1 to TRBJ1-5; possibly TRBD1 for D (5 bases). With 0 bases removed from V and 4 bases from J, the gap between germline ends came to 11 bases. Germline CDR1 and CDR2: SGHRS and YFSETQ. CDR3 size: 15 residues. The CDR3 is CASSLEGIANQPQHF. The CDR3 DNA follows: TGCGCCAGCAGCTTGGAGGGGATTGCAAATCAGCCCCAGCATTTT.

This clone has just a few counts. The gene calls are TRBV2 and TRBJ2-2; 7 bases fit TRBD1. Germline V CDR1 and CDR2: SNHLY, FYNNEI. CDR3 length equals 13 residues. V gave up 6 bases and J gave up 4 bases; unmatched junction bases: 2. CDR3: CASRTGVTGELFF. The CDR3 DNA is TGTGCCAGCAGAACAGGGGTCACCGGGGAGCTGTTTTTT.

This clone was counted only a few times. This chain links TRBV27 with TRBJ1-5; D unresolved. The V end was cut by 0 bases, the J end by 11 bases, with 14 bases between. Per the germline V gene, CDR1 is MNHEY and CDR2 is SMNVEV (reference sequence). The length of the CDR3 is 14 residues. In nucleotides, the CDR3 is TGTGCCAGCAGTTTATCGGTCGGGGTTTCGGCCCAGCATTTT. This sequence encodes CASSLSVGVSAQHF.